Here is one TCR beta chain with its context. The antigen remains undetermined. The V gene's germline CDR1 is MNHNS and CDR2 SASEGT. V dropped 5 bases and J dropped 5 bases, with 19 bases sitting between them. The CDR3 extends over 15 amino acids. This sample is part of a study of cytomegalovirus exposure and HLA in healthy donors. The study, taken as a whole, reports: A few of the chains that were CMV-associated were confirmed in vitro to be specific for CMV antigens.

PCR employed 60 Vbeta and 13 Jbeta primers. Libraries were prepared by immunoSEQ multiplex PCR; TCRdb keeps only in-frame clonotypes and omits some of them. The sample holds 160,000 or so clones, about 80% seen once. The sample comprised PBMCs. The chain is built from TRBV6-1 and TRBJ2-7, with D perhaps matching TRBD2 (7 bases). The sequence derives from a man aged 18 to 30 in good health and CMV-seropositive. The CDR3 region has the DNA TGTGCCAGCAGTTTTCGACTAGTGGGGGGGCACGAGCAGTACTTC. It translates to CASSFRLVGGHEQYF.